This TCR beta chain originates from a study of blood T cell repertoires in COVID-19. Study as a whole: COVID-19 samples collected from the United States, Italy and Spain covered acute and convalescent phases.

Participants reported their clinical history, and cohort assignment relied on those reports. This CDR3 region has 14 residues. J was trimmed by 5 bases and V by 7 bases; bases with no gene match: 8. The germline gives CDR1 WSHSY, CDR2 SAAADI. In the original analysis: Cell counts per sample came from amplifying reference gene primers. Method: immunoSEQ multiplex PCR; TCRdb's copy keeps in-frame clones and lacks some. V, J and clone size are those of that table, while D and trimming were read from the DNA. The sample gives some 180,000 clones, approximately 82% of which show up once; 4% to 6.5% is in the top ten.

The sample taken for sequencing was PBMCs or T cells enriched from blood (not recorded which). The TCR sequence derives from a woman in her sixties or seventies with acute COVID-19. The chain combines TRBV10-2 with TRBJ1-5; the match to TRBD1 covers 7 bases. The CDR3 DNA reads as TGCGCCAGCACCGAGGACAGGCGTGATCAGCCCCAGCATTTT. It encodes CASTEDRRDQPQHF.